This entry is about one T cell receptor (beta chain). This entry is derived from a study of blood T cell repertoires in COVID-19. Some clones are missing from TCRdb's copy, which holds only in-frame ones; the method was immunoSEQ multiplex PCR. The table has 250,000 or so clones, about 87% seen once. The sequence was collected from a woman in her thirties or forties with acute COVID-19. The sequenced material came from PBMCs or T cells enriched from blood (not recorded which).

The CDR3 sequence: CASSLSTGTYGYTF. In nucleotides, the CDR3 is TGTGCCAGCAGCTTATCCACCGGGACATATGGCTACACCTTC. The chain uses TRBV11-3 and TRBJ1-2; D might be TRBD1 (6 bases). V shed 2 bases and J shed 5 bases, with 12 bases lying between them. The length of the CDR3 is 14 residues. CDR1 is SGHNT, CDR2 YENEEA, per germline. Full variable domain (rest looked up from reference TRBV11-3 and TRBJ1-2): EAGVVQSPRYKIIEKKQPVAFWCNPISGHNTLYWYLQNLGQGPELLIRYENEEAVDDSQLPKDRFSAERLKGVDSTLKIQPAELGDSAVYLCASSLSTGTYGYTFGSGTRLTVV.